This T cell receptor (beta chain) is drawn from a study of T-cell reconstitution after alpha-beta-depleted transplantation in children (dated by TCRdb to about 2016). Regarding the research as a whole: Using TCR repertoire profiling, the study quantitatively followed how T-cell immune reconstitution unfolded in children after TCRalphabeta/CD19-depleted allogeneic hematopoietic cell transplantation.

The library was generated by PCR. The sequencer listed for this sample is Illumina HiSeq 2500. TCR libraries were prepared with molecular barcoding, using unique molecular identifiers to normalize TCRbeta repertoire quantification. TCRdb reprocessing: public reads trimmed at Q25 with fastp, clones called with MiXCR, in-frame beta chains kept. Rows are combined by CDR3 protein, so each entry shows the most common genes and DNA. The sample table holds about 540,000 distinct CDR3 sequences, of which about 16% were seen once. 2.5% to 3.5% of the sample is held by the ten biggest clonotypes. This clonotype was counted only a few times. It has no known antigen specificity. The input lacks base qualities; no much larger clone sits a single base away. V is clipped by 8 bases and J by 2 bases, and the sequence between their germline boundaries is 10 bases long. Taken from cysteine to phenylalanine, the CDR3 has 12 residues. Only the CDR3 DNA stays, 36 bases, in frame from base 1.

The chain joins TRBV12-3 or TRBV12-4 to TRBJ2-7, and TRBD2 may be the D gene, going by 5 matching bases. The receptor's source is a human donor who donated a stem cell graft to a child with acute lymphoblastic leukemia. Sequenced material: PBMCs from the stem cell graft donor, taken from the stem cell graft. The nucleotide sequence is given as TGTGCCAGCTCGGGGTTTGCCTACGAGCAGTACTTC. The translation is CASSGFAYEQYF.